A selection of T cell receptor beta chains follows, all from one sample in a study of vaccination effects on CD4 cells after COVID-19. The protocol was immunoSEQ multiplex PCR, while the TCRdb copy is restricted to in-frame clones and leaves out a portion. Of fewer than 25,000 clones in the sample, approximately 64% are singletons; the top ten hold 11%. No antigen has been identified for these receptors. The sequencing here drew on CD4+ T cells from PBMCs cultured with HCoV-NL63 spike peptides, taken before COVID-19 vaccination. All receptors come from a human donor who received a COVID-19 vaccine. Both conserved end residues are part of each CDR3. A D gene is named only where the DNA matches it firmly.

j_gene	v_gene	d_gene	CDR3aa
TRBJ1-2	TRBV18	TRBD1	CASSPPNRKGTGLTSDVGYTF
TRBJ2-7	TRBV3-1/TRBV3-2	-	CASSQVDEQYF
TRBJ1-1	TRBV2	-	CASSERWNTEAFF
TRBJ2-3	TRBV6-5	-	CASSYSSSGTDTQYF
TRBJ2-7	TRBV6-5	TRBD1	CASRSYRGRGEQYF
TRBJ1-5	TRBV24-1	-	CATSEVDQPQHF
TRBJ1-4	TRBV15	-	CATSREGGGEKLFF
TRBJ2-1	TRBV18	TRBD2	CASSTSSGLAGSNEQFF
TRBJ2-3	TRBV9	-	CASSIQGRGGRTDTQYF
TRBJ2-7	TRBV30	-	CAWSGSGDEQYF
TRBJ1-2	TRBV11-2	-	CASSLSATRGNWGYTF
TRBJ1-2	TRBV3-1/TRBV3-2	TRBD1	CASSPGTGYGYTF
TRBJ2-6	TRBV9	TRBD1	CASSSGQAGANVLTF
TRBJ2-7	TRBV2	-	CASSDPAKGPNEQYF
TRBJ2-3	TRBV4-1	TRBD1	CASSQGNRGWTDTQYF
TRBJ1-5	TRBV19	-	CASSIWSGGEQPQHF
TRBJ2-5	TRBV30	TRBD2	CAWSGGVQTQYF
TRBJ2-7	TRBV7-9	-	CASSLALREQYF
TRBJ1-1	TRBV27	TRBD1	CASSLRQGITEAFF
TRBJ2-7	TRBV5-4	-	CASSLTGGRFTEQYF
TRBJ1-5	TRBV15	-	CATSQFRGPQHF
TRBJ2-1	TRBV10-2	-	CASSESDRGPRFF